A selection of T cell receptor beta chains follows, all from one sample in a study of T-cell memory formation after mild COVID-19. Each CDR3 protein is one row after TCRdb ran MiXCR on the 5' RACE reads. This sample yields 200,000 to 300,000 distinct CDR3 sequences, of which approximately 16% are seen a single time; around 23% belongs to the top ten. The specimen sequenced was PBMCs or a T cell subset sorted from them (not recorded which). These TCRs come from a man younger than 35 who had mild COVID-19 (a few samples of this study predate the infection). Cell type and time point are not known. The CDR3 runs from the conserved cysteine through the conserved F or W. A D gene is named only where the DNA matches it firmly. Not all rows give a size; the values are once, few, many and, for expanded clones, a class.

clone size	J gene	D gene	V gene	CDR3 DNA	CDR3 protein
few	TRBJ2-6	NA	TRBV9	TGTGCCAGCAGCGTCAGGACTTCTGGGGCCAACGTCCTGACTTTC	CASSVRTSGANVLTF
NA	TRBJ1-1	NA	TRBV7-8	TGTGCCAGCAGCTTAGGGCCGGGGCCGAACACTGAAGCTTTCTTT	CASSLGPGPNTEAFF
NA	TRBJ1-2	TRBD1	TRBV4-3	TGCGCCAGCAGCCGCGACAGGGGGCTAAGCTATGGCTACACCTTC	CASSRDRGLSYGYTF
NA	TRBJ2-3	NA	TRBV5-1	TGCGCCAGCAGCTTGGCTCTCACGGGGGGCCCAGATACGCAGTATTTT	CASSLALTGGPDTQYF
few	TRBJ2-1	TRBD2	TRBV6-2/TRBV6-3	TGTGCCAGCAGTTACGAGCGGGGGAGCGACGTTGGGATCTCCAATGAGCAGTTCTTC	CASSYERGSDVGISNEQFF
few	TRBJ2-1	NA	TRBV2	TGTGCCAGCAGTGAGGGCCCGCTGCGGGAGCAGTTCTTC	CASSEGPLREQFF
few	TRBJ1-3	NA	TRBV12-3/TRBV12-4	TGTGCCAACTCACAGGGAGCATCTGGAAACACCATATATTTT	CANSQGASGNTIYF
NA	TRBJ2-2	NA	TRBV5-5	TGTGCCAGCAGCTTGTTGGGCTTCTCGAACACCGGGGAGCTGTTTTTT	CASSLLGFSNTGELFF
few	TRBJ1-1	NA	TRBV7-2	TGTGCCAGCAGCTCCAGGGGTTGGGACACTGAAGCTTTCTTT	CASSSRGWDTEAFF
few	TRBJ1-1	NA	TRBV12-3/TRBV12-4	TGTGCCAGCAGAAGAGACCCGAACACTGAAGCTTTCTTT	CASRRDPNTEAFF